This T cell receptor beta chain stems from a study of cytomegalovirus exposure and HLA in healthy donors. The germline V gene encodes CDR1 MGHDK and CDR2 SYGVNS. The V segment lost 4 bases and the J segment 7 bases; nucleotides outside the gene matches: 6. The CDR3 has 15 residues. The PCR made use of 60 Vbeta and 13 Jbeta primers. Here immunoSEQ multiplex PCR was the method, and the copy in TCRdb shows in-frame clones only, minus some. The sample carries 100,000 to 150,000 clones, around 80% recorded once. Sample: PBMCs. This clonotype was sampled from a female donor in good health and CMV-seronegative. V usage is TRBV25-1 and J usage is TRBJ1-5; TRBD1 matches at 11 bases. For the CDR3, the DNA is TGTGCCAGCAGTGGGGACAGGGGGGCCGGGCAGCCCCAGCATTTT. It translates to CASSGDRGAGQPQHF.